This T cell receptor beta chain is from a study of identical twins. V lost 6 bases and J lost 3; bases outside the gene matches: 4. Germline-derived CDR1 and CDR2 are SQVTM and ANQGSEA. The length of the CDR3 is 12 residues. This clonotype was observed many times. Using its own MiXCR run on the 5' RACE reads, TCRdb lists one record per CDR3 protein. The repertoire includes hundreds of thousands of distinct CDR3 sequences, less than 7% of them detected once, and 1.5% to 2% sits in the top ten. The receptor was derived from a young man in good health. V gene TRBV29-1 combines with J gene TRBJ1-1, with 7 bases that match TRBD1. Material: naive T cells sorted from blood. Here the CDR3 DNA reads TGCAGCGTCGACAGGGTTGACACTGAAGCTTTCTTT. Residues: CSVDRVDTEAFF.